This T cell receptor (beta chain) is drawn from a study of blood T cell repertoires in COVID-19. At the level of the study: There were acute and convalescent COVID-19 samples, and they came from the United States, Italy and Spain. Nucleic acid was either cDNA or gDNA, and it came from T cells, B-cell-depleted T cells, or PBMCs.

Authors' methods: Amplification from reference gene primers served as the basis for estimated nucleated cell counts. TCRdb keeps only in-frame clones here, not all; method: immunoSEQ multiplex PCR. V, J and clone size derive from that table, while D and trimming were established from the DNA sequence. The repertoire holds over 120,000 clones, over 70% seen once, with 1.9% in the top ten. Trimming stripped 4 bases from V and 8 bases from J, with 18 bases between. The CDR3 is made up of 15 amino acids. CDR1 is LGHDT and CDR2 is YNNKEL in the germline V gene (reference sequence). Sequenced input: peripheral blood. The receptor's source is a woman in her fifties or sixties with acute or convalescent COVID-19. The chain carries TRBV3-1 (or the pseudogene TRBV3-2) and TRBJ2-1; D possibly corresponds to TRBD2 (6 bases). The CDR3 DNA reads as TGTGCCAGCAGCCCTCGGGAGTTAAGGAGGGATGAGCAGTTCTTC. It codes for CASSPRELRRDEQFF.